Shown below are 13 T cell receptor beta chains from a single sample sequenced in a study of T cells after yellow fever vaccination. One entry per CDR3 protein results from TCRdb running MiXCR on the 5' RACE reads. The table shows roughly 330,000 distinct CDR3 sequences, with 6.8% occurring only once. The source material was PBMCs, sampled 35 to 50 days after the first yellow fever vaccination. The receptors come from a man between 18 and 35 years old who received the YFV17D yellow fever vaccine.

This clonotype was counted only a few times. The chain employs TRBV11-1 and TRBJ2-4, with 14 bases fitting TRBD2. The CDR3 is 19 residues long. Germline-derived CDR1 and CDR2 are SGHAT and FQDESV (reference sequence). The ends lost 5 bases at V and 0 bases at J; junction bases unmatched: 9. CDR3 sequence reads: CASSPTSGGDLAAKNIQYF. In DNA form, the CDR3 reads TGTGCCAGCAGCCCGACTAGCGGGGGGGACCTTGCAGCCAAAAACATTCAGTACTTC.

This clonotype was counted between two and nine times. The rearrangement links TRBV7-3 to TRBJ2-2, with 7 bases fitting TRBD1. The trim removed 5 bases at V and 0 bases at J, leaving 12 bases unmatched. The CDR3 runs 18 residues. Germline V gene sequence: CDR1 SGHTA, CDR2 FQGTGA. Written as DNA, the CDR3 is TGTGCCAGCAGCCTAAACGCCGGGACAGCTACGAACACCGGGGAGCTGTTTTTT. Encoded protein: CASSLNAGTATNTGELFF.

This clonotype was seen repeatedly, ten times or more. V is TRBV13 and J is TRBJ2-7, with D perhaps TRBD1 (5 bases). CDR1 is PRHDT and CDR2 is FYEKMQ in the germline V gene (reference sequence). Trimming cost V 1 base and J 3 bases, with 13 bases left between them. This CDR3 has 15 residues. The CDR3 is CASSLALKGNYEQYF. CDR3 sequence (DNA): TGTGCCAGCAGCTTAGCCCTAAAGGGGAACTACGAGCAGTACTTC. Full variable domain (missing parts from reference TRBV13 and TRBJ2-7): AAGVIQSPRHLIKEKRETATLKCYPIPRHDTVYWYQQGPGQDPQFLISFYEKMQSDKGSIPDRFSAQQFSDYHSELNMSSLELGDSALYFCASSLALKGNYEQYFGPGTRLTVT.

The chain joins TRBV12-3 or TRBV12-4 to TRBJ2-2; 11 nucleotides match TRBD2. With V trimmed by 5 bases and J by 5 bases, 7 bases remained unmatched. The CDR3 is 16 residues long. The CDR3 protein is CASSRSGGARTGELFF. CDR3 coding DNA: TGTGCCAGCAGTCGTAGCGGGGGGGCAAGGACCGGGGAGCTGTTTTTT.

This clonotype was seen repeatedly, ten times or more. The CDR3 DNA sequence: TGCGCCAGCAGCTTGGGGACAGGGCTCAATCAGCCCCAGCATTTT. Translation gives CASSLGTGLNQPQHF. The chain links TRBV5-1 to TRBJ1-5, with 8 bases that match TRBD1. Germline V gene data show CDR1 as SGHRS and CDR2 as YFSETQ. V dropped 0 bases and J dropped 3; count of bases not matched to a gene: 2. This CDR3 is 15 amino acids long.

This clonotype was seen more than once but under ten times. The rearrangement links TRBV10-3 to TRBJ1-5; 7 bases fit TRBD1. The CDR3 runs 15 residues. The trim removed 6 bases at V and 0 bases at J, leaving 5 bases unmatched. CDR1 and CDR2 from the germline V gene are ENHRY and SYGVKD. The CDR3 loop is CAISRDRVSNQPQHF. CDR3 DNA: TGTGCCATCAGCCGCGACAGGGTTAGCAATCAGCCCCAGCATTTT.

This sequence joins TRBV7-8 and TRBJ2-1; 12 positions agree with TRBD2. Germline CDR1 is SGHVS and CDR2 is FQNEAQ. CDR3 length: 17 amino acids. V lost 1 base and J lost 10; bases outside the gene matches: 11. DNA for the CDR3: TGTGCCAGCAGCTTAGGAGCTAGCGGGGGGGCGAATGGGGAGCAGTTCTTC. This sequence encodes CASSLGASGGANGEQFF. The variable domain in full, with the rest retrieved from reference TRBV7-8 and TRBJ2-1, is GAGVSQSPRYKVAKRGQDVALRCDPISGHVSLFWYQQALGQGPEFLTYFQNEAQLDKSGLPSDRFFAERPEGSVSTLKIQRTQQEDSAVYLCASSLGASGGANGEQFFGPGTRLTVL.

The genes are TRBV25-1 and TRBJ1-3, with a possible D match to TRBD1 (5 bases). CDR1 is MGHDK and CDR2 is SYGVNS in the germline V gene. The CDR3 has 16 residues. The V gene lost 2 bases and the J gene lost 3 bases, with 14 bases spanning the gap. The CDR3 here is CASSERRAYYGNTIYF. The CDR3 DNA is TGTGCCAGCAGTGAACGCAGGGCCTATTATGGAAACACCATATATTTT.

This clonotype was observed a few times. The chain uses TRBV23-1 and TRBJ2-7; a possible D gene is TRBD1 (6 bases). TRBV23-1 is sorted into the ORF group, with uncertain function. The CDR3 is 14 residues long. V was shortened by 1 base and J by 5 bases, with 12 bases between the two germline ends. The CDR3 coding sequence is TGCGCCAGCAGTCAATTTAGAGGGGGTAACGAGCAGTACGTC. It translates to CASSQFRGGNEQYV.

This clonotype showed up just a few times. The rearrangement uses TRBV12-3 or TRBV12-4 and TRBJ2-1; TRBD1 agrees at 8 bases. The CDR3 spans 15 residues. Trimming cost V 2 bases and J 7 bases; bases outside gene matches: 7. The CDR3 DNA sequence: TGTGCCAGCAGTTTAAATAGTTGGACAGGGAATGAGCAGTTCTTC. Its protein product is CASSLNSWTGNEQFF.

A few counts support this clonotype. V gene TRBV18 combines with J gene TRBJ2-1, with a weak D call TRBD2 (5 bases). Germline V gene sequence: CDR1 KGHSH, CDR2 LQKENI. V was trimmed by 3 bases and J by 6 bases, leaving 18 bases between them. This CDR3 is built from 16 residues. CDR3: CASSPGSVAAGNEQFF. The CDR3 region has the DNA TGTGCCAGCTCACCCGGGTCGGTAGCCGCGGGCAATGAGCAGTTCTTC.

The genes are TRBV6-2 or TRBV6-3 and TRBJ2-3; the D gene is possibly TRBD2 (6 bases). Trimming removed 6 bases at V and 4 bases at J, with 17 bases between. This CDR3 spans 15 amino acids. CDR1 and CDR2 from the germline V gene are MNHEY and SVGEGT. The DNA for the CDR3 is TGTGCCAGCAGAAACGGGGCGGGGAACCCAGATACGCAGTATTTT. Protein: CASRNGAGNPDTQYF.

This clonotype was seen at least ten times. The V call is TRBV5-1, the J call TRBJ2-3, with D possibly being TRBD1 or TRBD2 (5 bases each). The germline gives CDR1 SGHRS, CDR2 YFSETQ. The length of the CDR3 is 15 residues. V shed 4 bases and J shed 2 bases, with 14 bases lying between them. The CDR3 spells CASSNTGALTDTQYF. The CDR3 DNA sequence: TGCGCCAGCAGCAATACCGGGGCTCTCACAGATACGCAGTATTTT.